These 14 T cell receptor beta chains originate from one sample sequenced in a study of cytomegalovirus exposure and HLA in healthy donors. Use of 60 Vbeta and 13 Jbeta primers characterized the PCR. The assay was immunoSEQ multiplex PCR, and TCRdb's table has in-frame clones only and misses some. The sample has fewer than 95,000 clones, roughly 72% seen once. Sequenced material: PBMCs. All receptors come from a man younger than 40 in good health and CMV-seronegative.

This clone was picked up a small number of times. The chain employs TRBV6-1 and TRBJ1-1; 9 nucleotides align to TRBD1. Germline CDR1 reads MNHNS; CDR2 reads SASEGT. The CDR3 runs 13 residues. Unmatched junction bases numbered 4, after V lost 10 bases and J lost 1 base. The chain's CDR3 is CAITDRGNTEAFF. In DNA form, the CDR3 reads TGTGCCATTACGGACAGGGGGAACACTGAAGCTTTCTTT.

V gene TRBV27 combines with J gene TRBJ2-1; TRBD2 agrees at 8 bases. Trimming cost V 7 bases and J 6 bases; bases outside gene matches: 8. Looked up from germline, CDR1 is MNHEY and CDR2 is SMNVEV (reference sequence). This CDR3 is built from 14 residues. The CDR3 DNA follows: TGTGCCAGCACCGGGGGGGGCCCTGCCAATGAGCAGTTCTTC. The encoded protein is CASTGGGPANEQFF.

The gene calls are TRBV6-1 and TRBJ1-5; D is uncertain. Germline CDR1 MNHNS, CDR2 SASEGT. The CDR3 runs 14 residues. Trimming left V 10 bases short and J 1 base short, with 14 bases between. In DNA form, the CDR3 reads TGTGCCACCCGACAAATCGCAAGCAATCAGCCCCAGCATTTT. Its translation: CATRQIASNQPQHF.

The chain carries TRBV5-1 and TRBJ1-1; a weak D match, TRBD1 (6 bases). This CDR3 is built from 15 residues. Germline CDR1 is SGHRS and CDR2 is YFSETQ. The V end was cut by 0 bases, the J end by 5 bases, with 14 bases between. DNA for the CDR3: TGCGCCAGCAGCTTGGCCGCAGGGGAAGGTACTGAAGCTTTCTTT. Protein: CASSLAAGEGTEAFF.

This clone has more than one count but fewer than ten. The J gene is TRBJ2-6, the V gene TRBV10-3; weak D call: TRBD2 (7 bases). Trimming took 6 bases from V and 0 from J, leaving 24 bases between them. The germline gives CDR1 ENHRY, CDR2 SYGVKD. This CDR3 is built from 20 residues. This CDR3 is CAIRRAGATSLSSGANVLTF. The CDR3 region has the DNA TGTGCCATCAGGCGGGCGGGGGCAACCTCACTAAGCTCTGGGGCCAACGTCCTGACTTTC.

The J gene is TRBJ1-4, the V gene TRBV7-2; D remains unclear. Germline CDR1 SGHTA, CDR2 FQGNSA. The CDR3 has 16 amino acids. V was cut by 0 bases and J by 0 bases, with 8 bases left in between. The CDR3 protein is CASSLAMPTTNEKLFF. The CDR3 coding sequence is TGTGCCAGCAGCTTAGCGATGCCTACAACTAATGAAAAACTGTTTTTT.

The chain couples TRBV7-2 to TRBJ1-3; 7 nucleotides match TRBD1. Trimming took 3 bases from V and 1 from J; bases not matched to a gene: 0. The CDR3 spans 14 residues. Germline assignment: CDR1 SGHTA and CDR2 FQGNSA. The CDR3 nucleotides are TGTGCCAGCAGCTTGACAGGGTCTGGAAACACCATATATTTT. This encodes CASSLTGSGNTIYF.

The chain is built from TRBV7-9 and TRBJ2-1, with D hard to call. The CDR3 runs 14 residues. CDR1 SEHNR and CDR2 FQNEAQ come from the germline V gene (reference sequence). Trimming shortened V by 3 bases and J by 1 base, and 7 bases separated the two germline ends. This CDR3 reads CASSLRQSYNEQFF. CDR3 coding DNA: TGTGCCAGCAGCTTGAGGCAGTCCTACAATGAGCAGTTCTTC. Full variable domain (remainder filled in from reference TRBV7-9 and TRBJ2-1): DTGVSQNPRHKITKRGQNVTFRCDPISEHNRLYWYRQTLGQGPEFLTYFQNEAQLEKSRLLSDRFSAERPKGSFSTLEIQRTEQGDSAMYLCASSLRQSYNEQFFGPGTRLTVL.

This clone was observed a single time. The chain combines TRBV18 with TRBJ2-7; D might be TRBD2 (5 bases). Germline V lookup: CDR1 KGHSH, CDR2 LQKENI. The CDR3 is 14 amino acids. The ends were cut back, 6 bases at V and 0 bases at J, with 12 bases in the middle. The CDR3 protein is CASSRAGYSYEQYF. The CDR3 DNA is TGTGCCAGCTCCCGGGCGGGTTACTCCTACGAGCAGTACTTC.

This sequence joins TRBV5-1 and TRBJ1-2; no clear D. Germline V gene sequence: CDR1 SGHRS, CDR2 YFSETQ. Trimming stripped 0 bases from V and 3 bases from J, with 6 bases between. The CDR3 is 13 amino acids. The CDR3 spells CASSLDTYYGYTF. CDR3 sequence (DNA): TGCGCCAGCAGCTTGGATACTTACTATGGCTACACCTTC.

The chain has TRBV25-1 and TRBJ1-3, with TRBD1 as a possible D gene (5 bases). The germline CDR1 and CDR2 sequences are MGHDK and SYGVNS. The CDR3 runs to 17 residues. Trimming shortened V by 4 bases and J by 3 bases, and 19 bases separated the two germline ends. The chain's CDR3 is CASSGGQGTSGGNTIYF. The DNA for the CDR3 is TGTGCCAGCAGTGGTGGGCAGGGTACTTCGGGTGGAAACACCATATATTTT. Based on the CDR3 plus reference TRBV25-1 and TRBJ1-3, the full variable domain is EADIYQTPRYLVIGTGKKITLECSQTMGHDKMYWYQQDPGMELHLIHYSYGVNSTEKGDLSSESTVSRIRTEHFPLTLESARPSHTSQYLCASSGGQGTSGGNTIYFGEGSWLTVV.

The chain combines TRBV27 with TRBJ1-4, with TRBD1 matching 9 bases. Unmatched junction bases numbered 15, after V lost 2 bases and J lost 2 bases. Germline V lookup: CDR1 MNHEY, CDR2 SMNVEV (reference sequence). CDR3 length equals 20 residues. CDR3: CASSLKLPGQGGWTNEKLFF. The CDR3 region has the DNA TGTGCCAGCAGTTTAAAGCTCCCGGGACAGGGAGGATGGACTAATGAAAAACTGTTTTTT.

The chain has TRBV2 and TRBJ1-5; no clear D gene. The V and J ends lost 0 bases and 4 bases respectively, with 10 bases between them. Per the germline V gene, CDR1 is SNHLY and CDR2 is FYNNEI. The CDR3 totals 15 residues. CDR3 region: CASSEARALNQPQHF. CDR3 DNA: TGTGCCAGCAGTGAAGCGAGGGCCTTAAATCAGCCCCAGCATTTT.

V is TRBV7-3 and J is TRBJ1-1; possible D gene TRBD1, 5 bases. V was pared by 3 bases and J by 1 base, with 6 bases between. Per the germline V gene, CDR1 is SGHTA and CDR2 is FQGTGA. The CDR3 covers 13 residues. The CDR3 reads CASSFTGNTEAFF. In DNA form, the CDR3 reads TGTGCCAGCAGCTTTACAGGGAACACTGAAGCTTTCTTT.